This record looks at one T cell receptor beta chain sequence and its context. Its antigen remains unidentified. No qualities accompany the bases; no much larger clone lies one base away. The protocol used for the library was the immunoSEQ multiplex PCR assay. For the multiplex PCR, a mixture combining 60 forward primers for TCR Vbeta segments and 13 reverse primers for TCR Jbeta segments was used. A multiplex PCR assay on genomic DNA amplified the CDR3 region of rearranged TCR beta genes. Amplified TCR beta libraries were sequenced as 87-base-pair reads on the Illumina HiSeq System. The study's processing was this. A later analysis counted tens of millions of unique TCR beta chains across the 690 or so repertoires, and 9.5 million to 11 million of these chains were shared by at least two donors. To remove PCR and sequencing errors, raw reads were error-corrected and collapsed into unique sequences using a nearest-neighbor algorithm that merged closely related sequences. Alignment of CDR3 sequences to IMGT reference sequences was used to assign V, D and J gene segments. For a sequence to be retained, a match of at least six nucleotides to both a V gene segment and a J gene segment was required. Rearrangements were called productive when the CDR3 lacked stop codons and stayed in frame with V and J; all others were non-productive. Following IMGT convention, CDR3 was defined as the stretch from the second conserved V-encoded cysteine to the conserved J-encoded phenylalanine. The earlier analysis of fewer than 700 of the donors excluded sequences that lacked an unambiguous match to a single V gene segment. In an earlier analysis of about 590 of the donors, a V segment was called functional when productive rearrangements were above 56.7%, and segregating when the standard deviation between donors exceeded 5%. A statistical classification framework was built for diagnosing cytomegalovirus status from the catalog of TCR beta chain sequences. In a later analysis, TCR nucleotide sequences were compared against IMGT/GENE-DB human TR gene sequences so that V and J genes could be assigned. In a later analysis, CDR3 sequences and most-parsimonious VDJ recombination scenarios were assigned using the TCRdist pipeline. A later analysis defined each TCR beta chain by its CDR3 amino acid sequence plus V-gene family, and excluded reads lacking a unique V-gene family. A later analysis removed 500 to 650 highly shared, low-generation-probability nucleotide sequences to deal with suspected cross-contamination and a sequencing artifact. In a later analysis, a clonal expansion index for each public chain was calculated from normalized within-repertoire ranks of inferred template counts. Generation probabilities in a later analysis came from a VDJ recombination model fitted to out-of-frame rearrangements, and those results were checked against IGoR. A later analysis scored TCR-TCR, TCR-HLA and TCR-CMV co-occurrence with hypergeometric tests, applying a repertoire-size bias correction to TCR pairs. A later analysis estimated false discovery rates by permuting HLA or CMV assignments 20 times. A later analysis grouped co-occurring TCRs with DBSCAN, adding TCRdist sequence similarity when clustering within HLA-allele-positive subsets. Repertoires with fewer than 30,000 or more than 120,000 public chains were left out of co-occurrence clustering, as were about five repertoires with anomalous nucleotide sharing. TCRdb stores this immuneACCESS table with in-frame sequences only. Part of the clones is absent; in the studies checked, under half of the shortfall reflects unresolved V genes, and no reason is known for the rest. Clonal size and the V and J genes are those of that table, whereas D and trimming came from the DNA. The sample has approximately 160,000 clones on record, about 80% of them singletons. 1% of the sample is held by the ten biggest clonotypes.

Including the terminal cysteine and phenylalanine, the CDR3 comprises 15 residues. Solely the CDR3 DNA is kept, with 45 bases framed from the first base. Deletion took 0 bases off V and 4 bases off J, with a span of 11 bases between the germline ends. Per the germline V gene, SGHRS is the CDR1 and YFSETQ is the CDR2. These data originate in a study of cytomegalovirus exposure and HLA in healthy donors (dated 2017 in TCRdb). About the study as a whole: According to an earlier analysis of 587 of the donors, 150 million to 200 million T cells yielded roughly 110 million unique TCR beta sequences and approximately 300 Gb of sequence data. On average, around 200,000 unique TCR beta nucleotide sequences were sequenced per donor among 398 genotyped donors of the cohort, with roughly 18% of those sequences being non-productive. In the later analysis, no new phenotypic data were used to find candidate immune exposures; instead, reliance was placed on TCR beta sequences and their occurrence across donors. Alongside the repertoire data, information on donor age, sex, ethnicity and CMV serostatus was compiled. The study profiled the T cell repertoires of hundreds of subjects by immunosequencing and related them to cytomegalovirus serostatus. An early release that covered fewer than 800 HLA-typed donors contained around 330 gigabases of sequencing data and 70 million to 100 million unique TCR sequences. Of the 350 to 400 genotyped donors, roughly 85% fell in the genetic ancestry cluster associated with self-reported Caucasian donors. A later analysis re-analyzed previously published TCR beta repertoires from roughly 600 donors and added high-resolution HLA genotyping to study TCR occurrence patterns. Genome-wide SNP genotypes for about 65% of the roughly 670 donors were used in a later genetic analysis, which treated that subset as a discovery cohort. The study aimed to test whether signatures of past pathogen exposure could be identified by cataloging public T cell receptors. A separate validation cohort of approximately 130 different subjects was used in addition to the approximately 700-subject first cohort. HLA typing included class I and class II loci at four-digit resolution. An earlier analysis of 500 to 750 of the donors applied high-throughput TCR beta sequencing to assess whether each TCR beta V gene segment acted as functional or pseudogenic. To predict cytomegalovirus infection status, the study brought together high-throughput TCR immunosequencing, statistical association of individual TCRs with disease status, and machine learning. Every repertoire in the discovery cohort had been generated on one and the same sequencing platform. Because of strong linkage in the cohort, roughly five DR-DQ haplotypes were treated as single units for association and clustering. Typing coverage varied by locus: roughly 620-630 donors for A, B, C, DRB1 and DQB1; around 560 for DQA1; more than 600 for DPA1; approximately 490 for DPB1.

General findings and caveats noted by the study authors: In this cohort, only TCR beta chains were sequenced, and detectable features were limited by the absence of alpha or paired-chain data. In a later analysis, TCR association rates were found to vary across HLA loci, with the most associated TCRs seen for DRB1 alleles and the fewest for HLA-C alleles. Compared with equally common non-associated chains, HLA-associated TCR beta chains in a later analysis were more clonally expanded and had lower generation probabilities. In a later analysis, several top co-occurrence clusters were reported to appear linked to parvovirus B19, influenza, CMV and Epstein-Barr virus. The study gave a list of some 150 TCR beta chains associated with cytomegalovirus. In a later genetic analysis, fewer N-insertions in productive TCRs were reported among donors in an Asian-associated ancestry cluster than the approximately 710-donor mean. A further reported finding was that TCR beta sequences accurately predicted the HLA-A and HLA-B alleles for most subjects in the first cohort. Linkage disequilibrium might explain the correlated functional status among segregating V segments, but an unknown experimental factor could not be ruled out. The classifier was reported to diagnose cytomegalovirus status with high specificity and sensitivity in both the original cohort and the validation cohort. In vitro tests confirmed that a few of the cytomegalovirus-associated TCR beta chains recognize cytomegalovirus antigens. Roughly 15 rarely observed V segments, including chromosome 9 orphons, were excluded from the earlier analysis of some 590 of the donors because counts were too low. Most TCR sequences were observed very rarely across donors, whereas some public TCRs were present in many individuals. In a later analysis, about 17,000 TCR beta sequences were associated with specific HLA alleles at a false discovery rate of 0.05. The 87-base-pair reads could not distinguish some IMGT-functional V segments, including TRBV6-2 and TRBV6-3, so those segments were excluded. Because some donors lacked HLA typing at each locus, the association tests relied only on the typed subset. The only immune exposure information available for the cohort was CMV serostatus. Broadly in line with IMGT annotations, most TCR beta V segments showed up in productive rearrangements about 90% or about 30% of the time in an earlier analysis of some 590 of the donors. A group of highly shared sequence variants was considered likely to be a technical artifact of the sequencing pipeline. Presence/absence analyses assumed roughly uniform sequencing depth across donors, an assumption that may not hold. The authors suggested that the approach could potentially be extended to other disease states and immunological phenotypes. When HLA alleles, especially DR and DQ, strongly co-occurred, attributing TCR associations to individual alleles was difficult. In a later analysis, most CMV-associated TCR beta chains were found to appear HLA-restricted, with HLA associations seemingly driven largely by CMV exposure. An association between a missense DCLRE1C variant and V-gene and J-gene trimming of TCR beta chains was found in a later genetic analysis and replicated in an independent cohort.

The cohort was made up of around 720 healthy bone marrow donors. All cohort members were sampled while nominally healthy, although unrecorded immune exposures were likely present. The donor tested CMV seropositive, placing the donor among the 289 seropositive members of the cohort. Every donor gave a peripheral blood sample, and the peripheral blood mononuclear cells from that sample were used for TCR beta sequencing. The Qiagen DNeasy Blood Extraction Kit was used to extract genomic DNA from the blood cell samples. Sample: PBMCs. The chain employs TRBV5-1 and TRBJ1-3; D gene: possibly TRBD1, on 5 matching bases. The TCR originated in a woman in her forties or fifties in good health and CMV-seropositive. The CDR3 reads CASSLEQGTGNTIYF. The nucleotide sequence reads TGCGCCAGCAGCTTGGAGCAGGGAACCGGAAACACCATATATTTT.